The rows below give T cell receptor beta chains drawn from one sample of a study of shared clonotypes between healthy human individuals. Profiling relied on immunoSEQ multiplex PCR, and the TCRdb table lists in-frame clones only, not all of them. The table lists approximately 1.9 million clones, 80% to 95% of them singletons. The sample consisted of naive CD8+ T cells from PBMCs. The source of these receptors is a man younger than 35 in good health. Some clones in this sample may be carry-over from other donors' samples. The CDR3 runs from the conserved cysteine through the conserved F or W. The D gene is left open where the match is weak. Clone size is stated in some rows and not others, as once, few, many or a class when expanded.

v_gene,abundance,j_gene,d_gene,CDR3aa,CDR3nt
TRBV19,-,TRBJ1-1,-,CASSMAGGTEAFF,TGTGCCAGTAGTATGGCGGGGGGCACTGAAGCTTTCTTT
TRBV4-1,-,TRBJ2-1,TRBD2,CASSQEVETSGRFDEQFF,TGCGCCAGCAGCCAAGAAGTTGAGACTAGCGGGAGGTTCGATGAGCAGTTCTTC
TRBV4-1,-,TRBJ2-7,TRBD1,CASSQVNTGTGISYEQYF,TGCGCCAGCAGCCAAGTGAACACCGGGACAGGCATATCCTACGAGCAGTACTTC
TRBV10-3,few,TRBJ2-7,-,CAISVGDGSYEQYF,TGTGCCATCAGTGTAGGGGACGGATCCTACGAGCAGTACTTC
TRBV5-1,-,TRBJ1-2,-,CASSLLPDHPNYGYTF,TGCGCCAGCAGCTTGTTACCAGACCATCCTAACTATGGCTACACCTTC
TRBV10-1,-,TRBJ2-3,-,CASSKRSTDTQYF,TGCGCCAGCAGTAAGCGGTCCACAGATACGCAGTATTTT
TRBV5-4,-,TRBJ1-1,-,CASSVPTNTEAFF,TGTGCCAGCAGTGTACCAACGAACACTGAAGCTTTCTTT
TRBV27,-,TRBJ2-4,TRBD1,CATTGQGGIQYF,TGTGCCACCACGGGACAGGGCGGCATTCAGTACTTC
TRBV27,-,TRBJ2-1,-,CASSLLAENEQFF,TGTGCCAGCAGCCTGTTGGCGGAAAATGAGCAGTTCTTC
TRBV10-2,-,TRBJ1-1,TRBD1,CASSGTGGPEAFF,TGCGCCAGCAGTGGGACAGGGGGGCCTGAAGCTTTCTTT
TRBV7-2,-,TRBJ2-7,-,CASSQSSLSYEQYF,TGTGCCAGCAGCCAAAGTTCCCTCTCCTACGAGCAGTACTTC
TRBV19,-,TRBJ2-7,-,CASSGRAGQYF,TGTGCCAGTAGCGGGCGGGCGGGTCAGTACTTC
TRBV6-5,-,TRBJ1-5,-,CASSPSLRSNQPQHF,TGTGCCAGCAGTCCGTCCCTAAGGAGCAATCAGCCCCAGCATTTT
TRBV4-1,-,TRBJ2-7,-,CASSQQMGFSYEQYF,TGCGCCAGCAGCCAGCAGATGGGCTTCTCCTACGAGCAGTACTTC
TRBV27,-,TRBJ2-1,-,CASSSPVDPYNEQFF,TGTGCCAGCAGTTCTCCGGTAGACCCCTACAATGAGCAGTTCTTC
TRBV14,-,TRBJ2-7,TRBD2,CASSLSTSGSSYEQYF,TGTGCCAGCAGCCTATCGACTAGCGGGAGTTCCTACGAGCAGTACTTC
TRBV27,-,TRBJ2-3,TRBD2,CASSLRLAGSTDTQYF,TGTGCCAGCAGTTTAAGGCTAGCGGGTAGCACAGATACGCAGTATTTT
TRBV6-5,-,TRBJ1-1,-,CASSYATYPGDTEAFF,TGTGCCAGCAGTTACGCGACCTACCCGGGAGACACTGAAGCTTTCTTT
TRBV6-5,-,TRBJ2-1,TRBD2,CASSYSPSGNEQFF,TGTGCCAGCAGTTACTCTCCTAGCGGCAATGAGCAGTTCTTC
TRBV7-7,-,TRBJ2-7,TRBD2,CAPSGAGGAYEQYF,TGTGCCCCGAGCGGAGCGGGAGGCGCCTACGAGCAGTACTTC
TRBV27,-,TRBJ2-1,TRBD2,CASSLLAGTYNEQFF,TGTGCCAGCAGTTTGCTAGCGGGAACATACAATGAGCAGTTCTTC
TRBV5-8,-,TRBJ2-2,-,CASSHGILTGELFF,TGTGCCAGCAGCCATGGTATACTTACCGGGGAGCTGTTTTTT
TRBV9,-,TRBJ2-1,-,CASSVEPREHEQFF,TGTGCCAGCAGCGTAGAACCGAGGGAGCATGAGCAGTTCTTC
TRBV6-1,-,TRBJ2-7,-,CASSEWSGEQYF,TGTGCCAGCAGTGAATGGTCGGGTGAGCAGTACTTC
TRBV28,-,TRBJ2-7,-,CASSLSVRMAEQYF,TGTGCCAGCAGTTTATCAGTCAGGATGGCCGAGCAGTACTTC
TRBV30,-,TRBJ1-1,-,CAWSAGQWGLNTEAFF,TGTGCCTGGAGTGCAGGACAGTGGGGCTTGAACACTGAAGCTTTCTTT
TRBV7-9,-,TRBJ2-7,-,CASSKGGGSSYEQYF,TGTGCCAGCAGCAAGGGGGGCGGATCTTCCTACGAGCAGTACTTC
TRBV15,-,TRBJ2-3,-,CAAGDGRDLSPDTQYF,TGTGCGGCGGGCGACGGCCGGGACTTATCGCCAGATACGCAGTATTTT
TRBV6-1,once,TRBJ2-7,-,CASSEGPWGNEQYF,TGTGCCAGCAGTGAAGGGCCTTGGGGGAACGAGCAGTACTTC
TRBV7-9,-,TRBJ1-1,-,CASGRVNTEAFF,TGTGCGAGCGGCAGGGTGAACACTGAAGCTTTCTTT
TRBV11-2,-,TRBJ2-1,-,CASSTSGRVVDEQFF,TGTGCCAGCAGCACATCCGGGAGAGTGGTGGATGAGCAGTTCTTC
TRBV9,-,TRBJ2-7,-,CASSVGHDVSEQYF,TGTGCCAGCAGCGTGGGACATGACGTTAGCGAGCAGTACTTC
TRBV7-6,-,TRBJ2-1,TRBD2,CASSFLAGVYLDEQFF,TGTGCCAGCAGCTTCCTGGCGGGAGTGTACTTAGATGAGCAGTTCTTC
TRBV5-1,-,TRBJ2-1,TRBD2,CASSDGLAGNEQFF,TGCGCCAGCAGTGATGGACTAGCGGGAAATGAGCAGTTCTTC
TRBV11-2,-,TRBJ2-7,-,CASSLGNYEQYF,TGTGCCAGCAGCTTAGGCAACTACGAGCAGTACTTC
TRBV7-9,-,TRBJ1-1,-,CASSPRWGQSTEAFF,TGTGCCAGCAGCCCCAGGTGGGGCCAGAGCACTGAAGCTTTCTTT
TRBV9,-,TRBJ2-7,TRBD2,CASSVGAGGGYEQYF,TGTGCCAGCAGCGTAGGGGCGGGAGGAGGCTACGAGCAGTACTTC
TRBV5-1,-,TRBJ1-2,-,CASSLAEGSYGYTF,TGCGCCAGCAGCTTGGCCGAAGGGAGCTATGGCTACACCTTC
TRBV7-9,-,TRBJ2-1,-,CASSLPRGVDHEQFF,TGTGCCAGCAGCTTACCCAGGGGAGTCGATCATGAGCAGTTCTTC
TRBV6-1,once,TRBJ2-5,-,CASSEAVGGMTGYQETQYF,TGTGCCAGCAGTGAAGCGGTGGGGGGCATGACAGGGTACCAAGAGACCCAGTACTTC
TRBV28,-,TRBJ1-2,-,CASSLWVQGEGYTF,TGTGCCAGCAGTTTATGGGTACAGGGAGAAGGCTACACCTTC
TRBV4-1,-,TRBJ2-7,-,CASSQDRGYEQYF,TGCGCCAGCAGCCAAGATAGGGGTTACGAGCAGTACTTC
TRBV28,-,TRBJ1-1,-,CASSFGPGTEAFF,TGTGCCAGCAGTTTCGGCCCGGGGACTGAAGCTTTCTTT
TRBV27,-,TRBJ2-3,TRBD1,CASRSTNLLGTGLTTDTQYF,TGTGCCAGCAGGTCCACGAACCTCCTTGGGACAGGCCTTACCACAGATACGCAGTATTTT
TRBV11-2,once,TRBJ2-5,-,CASSLVFETQYF,TGTGCCAGCAGCTTAGTTTTTGAGACCCAGTACTTC